The 10 T cell receptor beta chains below were found in one sample sequenced in a study of blood T cell repertoires in COVID-19. This table comes from immunoSEQ multiplex PCR, and its TCRdb copy is limited to in-frame clones, with some not included. The repertoire holds tens of thousands of clones, with approximately 84% as singletons. The sample taken for sequencing was peripheral blood. These receptors all stem from a man in his forties or fifties with active COVID-19.

This rearrangement joins TRBV5-6 to TRBJ1-2, with D possibly matching TRBD1 (5 bases). Germline CDR1 reads SGHDT; CDR2 reads YYEEEE. V lost 4 bases, J lost 5 bases, and 9 bases lay in between. This CDR3 has 12 residues. CDR3 in amino acids: CASSGAGYGYTF. For the CDR3, the DNA is TGTGCCAGCAGCGGGGCAGGGTATGGCTACACCTTC.

The chain recombines TRBV5-4 with TRBJ1-6, with D unresolved. The V end was cut by 0 bases, the J end by 7 bases, with 8 bases between. This CDR3 is 14 amino acids long. Germline lookup yields CDR1 SGHNT and CDR2 YYREEE (reference sequence). The CDR3 reads CASSLVVRNSPLHF. As DNA, the CDR3 is TGTGCCAGCAGCTTGGTGGTCCGGAATTCACCCCTCCACTTT.

This clone turned up a few times. The V and J genes are TRBV7-2 and TRBJ1-4, with TRBD1 matching 7 bases. Per germline, CDR1 SGHTA and CDR2 FQGNSA. Germline trimming cut 0 bases from V and 4 bases from J; bases unmatched to any gene: 2. This CDR3 comprises 15 residues. For the CDR3, the DNA is TGTGCCAGCAGCTTAGCGGGGACAGTTAATGAAAAACTGTTTTTT. This sequence encodes CASSLAGTVNEKLFF.

This chain joins TRBV2 and TRBJ2-7; 15 nucleotides align to TRBD2. Trimming removed 7 bases from V and 2 bases from J; junction bases left unmatched: 6. The CDR3 covers 16 residues. Germline loops: CDR1 SNHLY, CDR2 FYNNEI. The CDR3 reads CASILGTSGGTYEQYF. The CDR3 nucleotides are TGTGCCAGCATCCTCGGGACTAGCGGGGGGACCTACGAGCAGTACTTC. The variable domain in full, with the rest retrieved from reference TRBV2 and TRBJ2-7, is EPEVTQTPSHQVTQMGQEVILRCVPISNHLYFYWYRQILGQKVEFLVSFYNNEISEKSEIFDDQFSVERPDGSNFTLKIRSTKLEDSAMYFCASILGTSGGTYEQYFGPGTRLTVT.

This rearrangement joins TRBV7-2 to TRBJ1-5; 11 nucleotides align to TRBD1. After removal of 5 bases from V and 5 bases from J, the junction contained 5 bases not matched to a gene. The CDR3 extends over 15 amino acids. Germline CDR1 reads SGHTA; CDR2 reads FQGNSA. The CDR3: CASSIGTGGDQPQHF. As DNA, the CDR3 is TGTGCCAGCAGCATTGGGACAGGGGGGGATCAGCCCCAGCATTTT.

The rearrangement joins TRBV4-1 to TRBJ2-7; 10 bases map to TRBD1. In germline, CDR1 is MGHRA, CDR2 YSYEKL. The V and J ends lost 2 bases and 6 bases, in that order; junction bases with no gene match: 7. This CDR3 region has 15 residues. In nucleotides, the CDR3 is TGCGCCAGCAGCCAAACAGGACAGGGGGATGGCGAGCAGTACTTC. This codes for CASSQTGQGDGEQYF.

The rearrangement links TRBV6-5 to TRBJ2-7; a weak D match, TRBD1 (6 bases). Germline assignment: CDR1 MNHEY and CDR2 SVGAGI. Trimming took 8 bases from V and 3 from J, leaving 17 bases between them. This CDR3 contains 14 residues. The CDR3 DNA follows: TGTGCCAGCTTTTCGACAGGAGGAGGCTACGAGCAGTACTTC. Protein: CASFSTGGGYEQYF.

This clone came up a few times. The gene calls are TRBV21-1 and TRBJ1-6; TRBD1 was called by the table and not checked on the DNA. TRBV21-1 is labeled a pseudogene. The CDR3 covers 15 residues. The CDR3 region is CASSKTAMHNSPLHF. In DNA, the CDR3 is TGTGCCAGCAGCAAAACAGCTATGCATAATTCACCCCTCCACTTT.

The chain combines TRBV13 with TRBJ2-3; perhaps TRBD1 as D (6 bases). CDR1 and CDR2 (germline): PRHDT, FYEKMQ (reference sequence). Trimming left V 5 bases short and J 6 bases short, with 15 bases between. The CDR3 is made up of 14 amino acids. The CDR3 DNA sequence: TGTGCCAGCAGCGCCACTGAAAGGGGGGATACGCAGTATTTT. Protein sequence: CASSATERGDTQYF. The full variable domain, rest sourced from reference TRBV13 and TRBJ2-3, is AAGVIQSPRHLIKEKRETATLKCYPIPRHDTVYWYQQGPGQDPQFLISFYEKMQSDKGSIPDRFSAQQFSDYHSELNMSSLELGDSALYFCASSATERGDTQYFGPGTRLTVL.

V and J are TRBV2 and TRBJ2-3, with D perhaps TRBD2 (5 bases). The CDR3 length is 13 residues. The V gene's germline CDR1 is SNHLY and CDR2 FYNNEI. Trimming removed 4 bases at V and 3 bases at J, with 8 bases between. CDR3 sequence reads: CASSGRQTDTQYF. The CDR3 region has the DNA TGTGCCAGCAGTGGGAGGCAGACAGATACGCAGTATTTT.